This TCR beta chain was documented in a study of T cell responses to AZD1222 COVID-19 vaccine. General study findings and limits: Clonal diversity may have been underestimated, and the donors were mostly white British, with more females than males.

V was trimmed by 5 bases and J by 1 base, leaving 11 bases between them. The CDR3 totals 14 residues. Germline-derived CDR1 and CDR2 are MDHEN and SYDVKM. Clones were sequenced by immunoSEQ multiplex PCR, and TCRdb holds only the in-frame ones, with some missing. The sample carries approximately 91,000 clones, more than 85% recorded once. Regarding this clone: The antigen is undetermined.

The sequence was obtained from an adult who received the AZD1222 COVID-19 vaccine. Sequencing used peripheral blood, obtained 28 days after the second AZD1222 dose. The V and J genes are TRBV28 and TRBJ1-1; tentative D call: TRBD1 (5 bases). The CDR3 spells CASSAPGRNTEAFF. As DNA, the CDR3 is TGTGCCAGCAGTGCACCGGGACGGAACACTGAAGCTTTCTTT. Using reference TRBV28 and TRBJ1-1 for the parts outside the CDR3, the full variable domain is DVKVTQSSRYLVKRTGEKVFLECVQDMDHENMFWYRQDPGLGLRLIYFSYDVKMKEKGDIPEGYSVSREKKERFSLILESASTNQTSMYLCASSAPGRNTEAFFGQGTRLTVV.